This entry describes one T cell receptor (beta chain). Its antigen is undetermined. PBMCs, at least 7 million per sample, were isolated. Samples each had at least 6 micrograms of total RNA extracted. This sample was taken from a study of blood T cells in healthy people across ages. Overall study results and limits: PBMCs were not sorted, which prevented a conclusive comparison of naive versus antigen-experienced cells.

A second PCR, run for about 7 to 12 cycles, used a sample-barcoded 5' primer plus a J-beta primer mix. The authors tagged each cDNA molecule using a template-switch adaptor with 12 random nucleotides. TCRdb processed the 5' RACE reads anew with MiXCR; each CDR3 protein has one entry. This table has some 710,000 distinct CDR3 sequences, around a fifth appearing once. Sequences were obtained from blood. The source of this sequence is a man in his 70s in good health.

In nucleotides, the CDR3 is TGTGCCAGCAGCGTCAGAGGTGGGGGGGTCGATCGCACAGATACGCAGTATTTT. It encodes CASSVRGGGVDRTDTQYF. The genes are TRBV7-9 and TRBJ2-3; TRBD2 matches 7 bases. The CDR3 runs 18 residues. Trimming at V came to 5 bases and at J to 1 base, leaving 15 bases not matched to a gene. CDR1 and CDR2 (germline): SEHNR, FQNEAQ (reference sequence).